This T cell receptor (beta chain) comes out of a study of T cells in localized non-small cell lung cancer (TCRdb year 2020). About the study as a whole: The study analyzed T cell repertoires of 236 early-stage NSCLC patients, comparing tumors and uninvolved tumor-adjacent lungs. The cohort was made up of 200 to 250 treatment-naive NSCLC patients whose localized lung tumors had been resected. The mean age of the NSCLC patients was roughly 70 years, with 130 or so men and 95 to 110 women. The paper's findings and limits, for the study overall: The highest T cell clonality was observed in uninvolved tumor-adjacent lung, where clonality exceeded that of tumor, suggesting that antigenic responses were more focused in uninvolved tumor-adjacent lung. Of the top 100 tumor clones, a median of roughly 56 were detected in paired uninvolved adjacent lung; roughly 26 were also among that lung's top 100. Because multi-region tumor sequencing was not performed, intratumor heterogeneity could not be ruled out. Because of the exploratory design, TCR variables were selected using unadjusted p-values without false-discovery rate correction. Longer overall survival was associated with higher blood T cell density, whereas shorter survival was associated with higher adjacent-lung clonality.

The CDR3 has 14 amino acids, counting the end cysteine and phenylalanine. Kept here is only the CDR3 DNA, which spans 42 bases and is read in frame from base 1. The germline V and J ends show losses of 2 bases and 12 bases respectively, and no gene match explains 11 bases of the junction. The germline V gene (reference sequence) sets CDR1 to MNHNY and CDR2 to SVGAGI. Only a few counts were recorded for this clone. It lacks a known antigen. The sample holds no much larger clone one base away, and base qualities are not on file. TCR beta CDR3 regions were sequenced from DNA using the immunoSEQ Assay. Regarding the original processing steps: T cell density was computed as TCR beta template counts normalized to usable DNA estimated by amplifying housekeeping genes. The preseqR package was used to estimate richness by extrapolating to 400,000 templates for PBMC samples and to 120,000 templates for tissue samples. Clonality was calculated as one minus Pielou's evenness. Tissue-enriched TCRs were identified by differential abundance testing using productive amino-acid clonotypes, minimum total count 5 and alpha 0.1. Repertoire overlap between compartments was quantified with the Jaccard Index and Morisita Overlap Index. GLIPH grouped TCR beta CDR3s together with public tetramer-defined viral CDR3s, and a viral motif had to include at least three viral sequences and show V-gene enrichment. The source is immuneACCESS, and TCRdb retained only in-frame sequences with V and J called. Part of the clones is not carried over; for the studies checked, unresolved V genes explain less than half of this, and the remainder is unexplained. That table is the source of V, J and clone size, and D and trimming were worked out from the DNA. Across this sample there are about 70,000 clones, with less than 90% seen only once. The ten largest account for 21% of the sample.

At diagnosis, peripheral blood, uninvolved tumor-adjacent lung and tumor were collected and were preserved as a mix of fresh-frozen and FFPE material. Blood samples were analyzed as peripheral blood mononuclear cells for TCR repertoire profiling. The chain links TRBV6-6 with TRBJ2-7; 9 central nucleotides agree with TRBD2. This receptor was taken from a male donor older than 55 with stage III squamous cell lung carcinoma. The sample here was peripheral blood, taken before any cancer treatment. This receptor carries the CDR3 CASSYVGGGGVGYF. Here is the DNA: TGTGCCAGCAGTTACGTCGGCGGGGGGGGAGTCGGGTACTTC.